The 17 T cell receptor beta chains below were found in one sample sequenced in a study of blood T cell repertoires in COVID-19. Data came from immunoSEQ multiplex PCR; TCRdb stores just in-frame clones and leaves some out. The sample lists nearly 300,000 clones, roughly 90% seen once, with approximately 2.9% in the top ten. Sequences were obtained from PBMCs or T cells enriched from blood (not recorded which). These receptors all come from a woman aged 45-59 years who had been exposed to COVID-19.

This clone was seen a handful of times. This chain uses TRBV23-1 with TRBJ1-2, with 8 bases matching TRBD1. Being an ORF, TRBV23-1 has a function that is uncertain. The junction had 16 bases not matched to a gene; V was cut back by 0 bases and J by 4 bases. This CDR3 is built from 19 residues. CDR3 bases: TGCGCCAGCAGTCAATCCGGATATCCGGGACAGGAGGACCTCTATGGCTACACCTTC. This sequence encodes CASSQSGYPGQEDLYGYTF.

The CDR3 bases are TGCAGCGTTGTTCCGACTATAGCGGGGGCCAGGGAGACCCAGTACTTC. Its translation is CSVVPTIAGARETQYF. The chain uses TRBV29-1 and TRBJ2-5; TRBD2 matches at 9 bases. There are 16 residues in the CDR3. V dropped 4 bases and J dropped 5; count of bases not matched to a gene: 14. Germline CDR1 SQVTM, CDR2 ANQGSEA.

The CDR3 region is CASSQPVGQGMNEQFF. The CDR3 region has the DNA TGTGCCAGCAGCCAACCGGTGGGACAGGGGATGAATGAGCAGTTCTTC. The chain combines TRBV3-1 (or the pseudogene TRBV3-2) with TRBJ2-1, with 10 bases aligning to TRBD1. V dropped 2 bases and J dropped 7; count of bases not matched to a gene: 8. The germline V gene encodes CDR1 LGHDT and CDR2 YNNKEL (reference sequence). There are 16 residues in the CDR3.

The CDR3 spells CASSLSGEYGYTF. The DNA for the CDR3 is TGTGCCAGCAGCTTATCTGGAGAGTATGGCTACACCTTC. V usage is TRBV7-9 and J usage is TRBJ1-2, with D uncertain. Germline loops: CDR1 SEHNR, CDR2 FQNEAQ (reference sequence). This CDR3 has 13 amino acids. Trimming shortened V by 2 bases and J by 5 bases, and 9 bases separated the two germline ends.

This clone showed up just once. This rearrangement joins TRBV7-9 to TRBJ1-1; tentative D call: TRBD1 (6 bases). V was shortened by 0 bases and J by 10 bases, with 12 bases between the two germline ends. Germline assignment: CDR1 SEHNR and CDR2 FQNEAQ (reference sequence). CDR3 size: 13 residues. The CDR3 DNA follows: TGTGCCAGCAGCTTAGCTCCAGGGGTTGGAGCTTTCTTT. Its protein is CASSLAPGVGAFF.

The chain has TRBV6-1 and TRBJ1-5, with 12 bases aligning to TRBD1. The CDR3 is 15 amino acids. The ends lost 3 bases at V and 7 bases at J; junction bases unmatched: 4. The V gene's germline CDR1 is MNHNS and CDR2 SASEGT. CDR3 region: CASSDGTGGVQPQHF. The DNA of the CDR3 is TGTGCCAGCAGTGACGGGACAGGGGGCGTCCAGCCCCAGCATTTT.

As concerns this clone: One end of the junction fails to match germline, which may point to a read error. This chain's CDR3 is CASSQTGARNIQYF. The DNA of the CDR3 is TGCGCCAGCAGCCAAACAGGGGCCAGAAACATTCAGTACTTC. The rearrangement joins TRBV4-1 to TRBJ2-4, with TRBD1 matching 7 bases. The CDR3 is 14 residues long. CDR1 and CDR2 (germline): MGHRA, YSYEKL.

The chain joins TRBV3-1 (or the pseudogene TRBV3-2) to TRBJ1-3, with D possibly being TRBD1 (5 bases). The CDR3 consists of 15 residues. Trimming pared 4 bases from V and 0 bases from J, leaving 10 bases between. Germline V gene sequence: CDR1 LGHDT, CDR2 YNNKEL (reference sequence). The CDR3 bases are TGTGCCAGCAGCCTACGGACATACTCTGGAAACACCATATATTTT. Translation gives CASSLRTYSGNTIYF.

This chain connects TRBV5-4 to TRBJ2-7; TRBD2 aligns across 11 bases. Losses at the gene ends were 0 bases for V and 0 bases for J; bases not matched to a gene: 5. CDR3 length: 17 residues. The germline V gene has CDR1 SGHNT and CDR2 YYREEE (reference sequence). This CDR3 is CASSLATSGGGSYEQYF. DNA of the CDR3: TGTGCCAGCAGCTTGGCCACTAGCGGGGGCGGCTCCTACGAGCAGTACTTC.

The chain employs TRBV11-2 and TRBJ2-5; D might be TRBD2 (5 bases). Looked up from germline, CDR1 is SGHAT and CDR2 is FQNNGV. The CDR3 sequence is 15 residues long. The V gene lost 4 bases and the J gene lost 5 bases, with 17 bases spanning the gap. This chain's CDR3 is CASSSQRTGLETQYF. DNA for the CDR3: TGTGCCAGCAGCTCCCAGCGGACCGGGCTCGAGACCCAGTACTTC.

The chain combines TRBV27 with TRBJ1-2; TRBD1 matches 7 bases. The CDR3 has 15 amino acids. CDR1 MNHEY and CDR2 SMNVEV come from the germline V gene (reference sequence). V shed 2 bases and J 5 bases; nucleotides not matched to a gene: 8. The CDR3 reads CASSLQTGNPYGYTF. As DNA, the CDR3 is TGTGCCAGCAGTTTACAGACAGGGAACCCTTATGGCTACACCTTC.

The chain uses TRBV7-9 and TRBJ1-1; D may be TRBD1 (6 bases). This CDR3 is built from 14 residues. Germline V gene sequence: CDR1 SEHNR, CDR2 FQNEAQ (reference sequence). V lost 2 bases, J lost 5 bases, and 12 bases lay in between. The CDR3 nucleotides read TGTGCCAGCAGCTTAATTATTCAGGGGACTGAAGCTTTCTTT. The encoded protein is CASSLIIQGTEAFF.

This chain links TRBV5-8 with TRBJ1-5; D remains unclear. The ends were cut back, 1 base at V and 7 bases at J, with 9 bases in the middle. This CDR3 has 13 amino acids. Per the germline V gene, CDR1 is SGHTS and CDR2 is YDEGEE. In DNA form, the CDR3 reads TGTGCCAGCAGCTTGATCCATCCCCAGCCCCAGCATTTT. Encoded protein: CASSLIHPQPQHF.

The chain employs TRBV14 and TRBJ2-7; 9 bases line up with TRBD2. There are 15 residues in the CDR3. V was clipped by 0 bases and J by 2 bases; unmatched bases: 2. Germline lookup yields CDR1 SGHDN and CDR2 FVKESK. The CDR3 DNA sequence: TGTGCCAGCAGCCAAGAAGGCGGGGGGGCCTACGAGCAGTACTTC. Amino acid sequence: CASSQEGGGAYEQYF.

The rearrangement links TRBV2 to TRBJ2-3; 7 nucleotides match TRBD1. J lost 2 bases, V lost 4 bases, and 3 bases had no gene match. The CDR3 loop spans 14 amino acids. Germline V gene sequence: CDR1 SNHLY, CDR2 FYNNEI. CDR3 sequence: CASSVGQDTDTQYF. In DNA form, the CDR3 reads TGTGCCAGCAGTGTTGGACAGGACACAGATACGCAGTATTTT.

The chain joins TRBV6-5 to TRBJ1-4, with 7 positions matching TRBD1. Looked up from germline, CDR1 is MNHEY and CDR2 is SVGAGI. The ends lost 8 bases at V and 7 bases at J; junction bases unmatched: 13. This CDR3 spans 15 amino acids. Written as DNA, the CDR3 is TGTGCCAGCCGAGTGGACAGGATCAATTTTGAAAAACTGTTTTTT. It codes for CASRVDRINFEKLFF.

This chain uses TRBV7-2 with TRBJ1-2, with 7 bases lining up with TRBD1. CDR1 is SGHTA, CDR2 FQGNSA, per germline. The trim removed 1 base at V and 4 bases at J, leaving 9 bases unmatched. This CDR3 spans 16 amino acids. The DNA for the CDR3 is TGTGCCAGCAGCTTAGATAAGACAGGGTCTCCCTATGGCTACACCTTC. Its protein is CASSLDKTGSPYGYTF.